Sequencing of this TCR beta chain was carried out in a study of T-cell reconstitution after alpha-beta-depleted transplantation in children listed by TCRdb under 2016. Looking at the study overall: Using TCR repertoire profiling, the study quantitatively followed how T-cell immune reconstitution unfolded in children after TCRalphabeta/CD19-depleted allogeneic hematopoietic cell transplantation.

The library was prepared using PCR. Instrument used: Illumina HiSeq 2500. TCR libraries were prepared with molecular barcoding, using unique molecular identifiers to normalize TCRbeta repertoire quantification. TCRdb reworked the public reads: Q25 trimming with fastp, MiXCR clone assembly, productive beta chains retained. Rows matching on CDR3 protein sequence are summarized as one entry with the most common DNA and genes. The table for this sample lists fewer than 550,000 distinct CDR3 sequences; over 9.5% of them were counted only once. The ten top clones hold just over 2% of the sample. The sample's treatment or condition label is to be understood as: allogeneic hematopoietic cell transplantation with graft depleted of TCRalphabeta T cells and CD19 B cells. TCRalphabeta/CD19-depleted allogeneic hematopoietic cell grafts were given to the transplant recipients, all of whom were children. This clonotype was picked up a small number of times. Its antigen target is currently unknown. Per-base quality was not reported, and no clone a single base away is much larger than it.

Here is what the overall study found, with its caveats: The apparently early alphabetaT-cell count recovery about two months after transplant was reportedly dependent on only several hundred rapidly expanded clones derived from non-depleted graft cells. Hyperexpanded clone frequencies declined over subsequent months; after one year, T-cell counts and TCRbeta diversity were mostly attributed to newly produced T cells. In some patients, the high TCRbeta diversity seen at day 60 was put down to recipient T cells and intrathymic progenitors that had survived conditioning.

V lost 3 bases and J lost 2 bases, and the count of bases not matched to a germline gene is 8. The germline V gene provides CDR1 SGHTA and CDR2 FQGNSA. The CDR3 has 16 amino acids, counting the end cysteine and phenylalanine. Only the CDR3 DNA is retained, 48 bases long and in frame from the first base. This receptor was identified in a child aged 2-15 years with inherited bone marrow failure, due to receive a stem cell transplant. The sequence links TRBV7-2 to TRBJ2-7, with 9 bases aligning to TRBD2. The material sequenced was PBMCs, taken before TCRalphabeta/CD19-depleted stem cell transplant. The CDR3 region: CASSLFLAGFTYEQYF. DNA sequence: TGTGCCAGCAGCTTGTTTCTAGCGGGATTTACCTACGAGCAGTACTTC.